This is a list of T cell receptor beta chains from one sample in a study of CD8+ T cells in alopecia areata. Sequencing used immunoSEQ multiplex PCR; TCRdb keeps in-frame clones, though not all of them. The data show 150,000 or so clones, approximately 87% seen once. Sequenced here: CD8+ T cells sorted from blood, sampled at week 0. All receptors come from a human donor with alopecia areata. Both conserved end residues are trimmed from each CDR3.

14,TRBJ2-1,TRBV10-2,ASSDGGRSSYNEQF
12,TRBJ1-1,TRBV7-9,ASSPGHMNTEAF
10,TRBJ2-2,TRBV10-3,AISESYGELF
14,TRBJ1-6,TRBV27,ASTPGQAIYNSPLH
17,TRBJ1-5,TRBV7-9,ASSLIGSSGTYSNQPQH
13,TRBJ2-3,TRBV6-1,ASTGTAFPTDTQY
14,TRBJ2-3,TRBV11-2,ASSLEAGIFTDTQY
11,TRBJ2-7,TRBV7-2,ASSLTGTGEQY
10,-,TRBV11-2,ASSNSINEQY
13,TRBJ2-7,TRBV30,AWTTPGQAYYEQY
11,TRBJ1-1,TRBV29-1,SVDWGAGTEAF
13,TRBJ2-3,TRBV7-3,ASSSSGGNTDTQY
9,TRBJ2-7,TRBV27,ASTGGGEQY
13,TRBJ1-5,TRBV15,ATSWQTRSNQPQH
12,TRBJ2-1,TRBV19,ASSIEDRYNEQF
15,TRBJ2-1,TRBV5-1,ASSLDEGTSSYNEQF
11,TRBJ2-2,TRBV5-1,ASQESNTGELF
8,TRBJ2-1,TRBV29-1,SVSYNEQF
16,TRBJ2-7,TRBV11-2,ASSSARGGFYGLVEQY
11,TRBJ2-5,TRBV29-1,SVETQYQETQY
12,TRBJ2-7,TRBV4-1,ASSQEHLSYEQY
13,TRBJ2-2,TRBV27,ASRLLAGMSGELF
12,TRBJ2-1,TRBV2,ASISLDSYNEQF
11,TRBJ1-1,TRBV27,ASMTGSNTEAF
12,TRBJ2-4,TRBV5-1,ASSLEQGKNIQY
15,TRBJ2-1,TRBV15,ATSKGRASGVYNEQF
16,TRBJ2-3,TRBV30,AWSAGQGALLYTDTQY
14,TRBJ2-7,TRBV5-4,ASSDSQGLGSYEQY
9,TRBJ1-1,TRBV5-1,ASSPGREAF
9,TRBJ2-1,TRBV27,ASRRRNEQF
13,TRBJ2-3,TRBV9,ASSSGLADTDTQY
14,TRBJ2-7,TRBV5-1,ASSPSSRTVFYEQY
10,TRBJ2-7,TRBV29-1,SVEDRGYEQY
13,TRBJ2-3,TRBV27,ASSFRDRSTDTQY
10,TRBJ2-5,TRBV7-9,ASSLAAVLDN
15,TRBJ2-2,TRBV27,ASSLLLGGSNTGELF
13,TRBJ1-6,TRBV27,ASRSGRSYNSPLH
14,TRBJ2-2,TRBV4-1,ASSQGYHTNTGELF
11,TRBJ2-7,TRBV5-1,ASSETSSYEQY
9,TRBJ2-7,TRBV7-9,ASSLMEGLY
13,TRBJ2-5,TRBV11-2,ASTPTGHHQETQY
10,TRBJ1-1,TRBV7-9,ASSSLASEAF
12,TRBJ2-3,TRBV27,ASSFSGGTDTQY
11,TRBJ2-3,TRBV7-3,ASSSHRPDTQY
14,TRBJ2-3,TRBV4-2,ASSQELVGNTDTQY
10,TRBJ1-1,TRBV2,ASGNRATEAF
13,TRBJ2-3,TRBV7-6,ASSSPGQGADTQY
13,TRBJ2-7,TRBV6-6,ASSYGQLILYEQY
14,TRBJ2-3,TRBV6-1,ASSEWVSKLPDTQY